This T cell receptor beta chain was sequenced in a study of neurological immune-mediated disorders. Study-level points and caveats: There were no CDR3 amino acid sequences shared by expanded clones across subjects, a result suggesting private repertoires in all groups.

This clonotype was counted at least ten times. Its matching antigen is unknown. A 10-nucleotide random UMI tagged transcripts in template-switch 5'RACE cDNA synthesis. MiXCR, applied by TCRdb to the 5' RACE reads, yields one record per CDR3 protein. Of about 39,000 distinct CDR3 sequences listed, 6.5% to 8.5% are singletons. Libraries from sorted cells used about a million T cells (CD4+ or CD8+). The CDR3 runs 14 residues. Germline lookup yields CDR1 LNHNV and CDR2 YYDKDF (reference sequence). V lost 8 bases to trimming and J lost 4 bases, with 17 bases between them. The clonotype originates from a man aged 45-65 years in good health. Sequenced sample: CD4+ T cells from blood. The chain recombines TRBV15 with TRBJ1-2, with a weak D call TRBD1 (5 bases). The CDR3 DNA follows: TGTGCCACCGGGCTCAGGGATTCGGGCTATGGCTACACCTTC. It yields the protein CATGLRDSGYGYTF.